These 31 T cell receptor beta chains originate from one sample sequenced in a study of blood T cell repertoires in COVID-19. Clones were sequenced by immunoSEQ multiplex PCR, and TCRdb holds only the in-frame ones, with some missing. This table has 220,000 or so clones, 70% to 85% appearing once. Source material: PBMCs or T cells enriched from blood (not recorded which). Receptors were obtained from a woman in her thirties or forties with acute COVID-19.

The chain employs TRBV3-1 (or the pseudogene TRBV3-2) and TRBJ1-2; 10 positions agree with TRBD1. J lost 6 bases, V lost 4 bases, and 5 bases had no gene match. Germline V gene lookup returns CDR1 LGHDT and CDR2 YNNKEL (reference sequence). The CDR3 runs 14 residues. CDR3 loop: CASSPWDRGNGYTF. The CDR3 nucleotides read TGTGCCAGCAGCCCTTGGGACAGGGGAAATGGCTACACCTTC.

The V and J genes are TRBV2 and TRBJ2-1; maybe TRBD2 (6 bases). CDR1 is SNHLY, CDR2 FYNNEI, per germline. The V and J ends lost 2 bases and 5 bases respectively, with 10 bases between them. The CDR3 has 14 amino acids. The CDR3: CASSELSSDNEQFF. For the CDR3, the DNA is TGTGCCAGCAGTGAACTCTCTAGCGACAATGAGCAGTTCTTC.

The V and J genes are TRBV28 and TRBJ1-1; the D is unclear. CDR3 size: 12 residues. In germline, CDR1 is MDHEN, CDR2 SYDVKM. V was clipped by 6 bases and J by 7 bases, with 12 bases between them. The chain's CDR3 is CASRLTPNEAFF. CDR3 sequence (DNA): TGTGCCAGCAGGTTGACACCTAATGAAGCTTTCTTT. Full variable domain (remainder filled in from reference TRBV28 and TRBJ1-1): DVKVTQSSRYLVKRTGEKVFLECVQDMDHENMFWYRQDPGLGLRLIYFSYDVKMKEKGDIPEGYSVSREKKERFSLILESASTNQTSMYLCASRLTPNEAFFGQGTRLTVV.

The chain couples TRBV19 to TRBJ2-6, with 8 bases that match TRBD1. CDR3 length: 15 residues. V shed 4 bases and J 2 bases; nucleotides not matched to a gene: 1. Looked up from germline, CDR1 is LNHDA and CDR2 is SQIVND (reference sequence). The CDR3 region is CASSTQGAGANVLTF. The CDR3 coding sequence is TGTGCCAGTAGTACACAGGGGGCTGGGGCCAACGTCCTGACTTTC.

CDR3 residues: CASSLAPGTEAFF. The CDR3 DNA reads as TGTGCCAGCAGTTTAGCCCCGGGGACTGAAGCTTTCTTT. The J gene is TRBJ1-1, the V gene TRBV12-3 or TRBV12-4; D not certain. This CDR3 is 13 amino acids long. Trimming left V 0 bases short and J 5 bases short, with 7 bases between.

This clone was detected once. CDR3 nucleotide sequence: TGTGCCAGCAGTTACACAGGGTTGAACACCGGGGAGCTGTTTTTT. Translated: CASSYTGLNTGELFF. The chain employs TRBV6-2 or TRBV6-3 and TRBJ2-2, with a possible D match to TRBD1 (6 bases). This CDR3 contains 15 residues. Germline CDR1 reads MNHEY; CDR2 reads SVGEGT. The V end was cut by 2 bases, the J end by 1 base, with 8 bases between.

In DNA, the CDR3 is TGTGCCAGCAGTCAGTCATACCTACCTGACTATGGCTACACCTTC. Translating it yields CASSQSYLPDYGYTF. V gene TRBV6-6 combines with J gene TRBJ1-2, with no clear D. Trimming pared 5 bases from V and 3 bases from J, leaving 16 bases between. CDR3 length: 15 amino acids. CDR1 MNHNY and CDR2 SVGAGI come from the germline V gene (reference sequence).

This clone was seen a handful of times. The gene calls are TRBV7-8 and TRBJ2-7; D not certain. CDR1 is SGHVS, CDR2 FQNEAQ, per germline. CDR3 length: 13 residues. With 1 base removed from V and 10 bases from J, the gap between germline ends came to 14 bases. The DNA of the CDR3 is TGTGCCAGCAGCTTAGATATTGGGCAGATCCAGTACTTC. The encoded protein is CASSLDIGQIQYF.

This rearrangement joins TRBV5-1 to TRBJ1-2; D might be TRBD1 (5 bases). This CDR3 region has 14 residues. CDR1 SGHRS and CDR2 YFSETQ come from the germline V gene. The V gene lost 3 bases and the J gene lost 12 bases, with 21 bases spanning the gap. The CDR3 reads CASSSGPLRAFHTF. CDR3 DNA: TGCGCCAGCAGCTCGGGCCCCCTCAGGGCTTTCCACACCTTC.

In DNA form, the CDR3 reads TGTGCCAGCAGCAGTAATGAGATACGCGAGCAGTACTTC. Amino acid sequence: CASSSNEIREQYF. This chain joins TRBV5-6 and TRBJ2-7, with D unresolved. There are 13 residues in the CDR3. CDR1 SGHDT and CDR2 YYEEEE come from the germline V gene. V lost 4 bases and J lost 6, with 14 bases in between.

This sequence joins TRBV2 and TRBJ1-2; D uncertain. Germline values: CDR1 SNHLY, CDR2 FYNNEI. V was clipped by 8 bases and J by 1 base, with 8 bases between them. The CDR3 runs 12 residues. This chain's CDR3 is CASLADNYGYTF. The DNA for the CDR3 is TGTGCCAGCTTGGCTGATAACTATGGCTACACCTTC.

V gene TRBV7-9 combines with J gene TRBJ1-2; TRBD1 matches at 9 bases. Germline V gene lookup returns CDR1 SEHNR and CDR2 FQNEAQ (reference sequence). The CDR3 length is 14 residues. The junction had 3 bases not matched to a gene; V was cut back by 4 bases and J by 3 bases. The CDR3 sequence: CASSSRTGDYGYTF. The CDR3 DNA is TGTGCCAGCAGCTCCAGGACAGGGGACTATGGCTACACCTTC.

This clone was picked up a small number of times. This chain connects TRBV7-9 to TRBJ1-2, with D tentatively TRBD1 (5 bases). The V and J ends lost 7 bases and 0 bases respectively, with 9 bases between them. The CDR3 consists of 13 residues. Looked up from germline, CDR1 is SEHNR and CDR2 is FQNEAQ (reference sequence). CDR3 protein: CASTETANYGYTF. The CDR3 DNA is TGTGCCAGCACCGAGACAGCTAACTATGGCTACACCTTC.

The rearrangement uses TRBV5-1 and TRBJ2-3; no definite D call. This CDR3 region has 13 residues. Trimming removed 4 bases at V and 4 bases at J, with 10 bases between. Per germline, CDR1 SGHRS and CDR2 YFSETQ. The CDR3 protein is CASSASVSDTQYF. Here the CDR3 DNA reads TGCGCCAGCAGCGCCTCGGTGTCAGATACGCAGTATTTT.

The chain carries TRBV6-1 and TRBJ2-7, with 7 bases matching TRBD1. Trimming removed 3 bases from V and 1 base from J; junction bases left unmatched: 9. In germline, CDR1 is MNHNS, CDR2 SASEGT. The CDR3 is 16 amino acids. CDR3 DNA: TGTGCCAGCAGTGACAGAGGGGGCAGGGGGTCCTACGAGCAGTACTTC. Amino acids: CASSDRGGRGSYEQYF.

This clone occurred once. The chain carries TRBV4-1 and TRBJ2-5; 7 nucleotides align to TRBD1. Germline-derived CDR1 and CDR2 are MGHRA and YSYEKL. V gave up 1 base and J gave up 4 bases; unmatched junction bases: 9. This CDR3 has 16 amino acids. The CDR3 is CASSQGDSQGRETQYF. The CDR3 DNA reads TGCGCCAGCAGCCAAGGGGACAGTCAGGGTAGAGAGACCCAGTACTTC.

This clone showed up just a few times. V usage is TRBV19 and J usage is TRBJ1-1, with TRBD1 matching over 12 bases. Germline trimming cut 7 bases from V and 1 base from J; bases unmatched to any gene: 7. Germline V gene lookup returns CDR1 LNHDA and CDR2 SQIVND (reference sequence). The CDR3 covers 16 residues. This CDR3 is CASKSGTGGTNTEAFF. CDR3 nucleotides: TGTGCCAGTAAGTCCGGGACAGGGGGCACGAACACTGAAGCTTTCTTT.

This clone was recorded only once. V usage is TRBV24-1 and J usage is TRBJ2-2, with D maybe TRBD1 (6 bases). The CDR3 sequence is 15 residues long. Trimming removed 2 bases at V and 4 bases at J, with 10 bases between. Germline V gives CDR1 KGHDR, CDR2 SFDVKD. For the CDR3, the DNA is TGTGCCACCAGTGATTCAGGGGAGCTCACCGGGGAGCTGTTTTTT. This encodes CATSDSGELTGELFF.

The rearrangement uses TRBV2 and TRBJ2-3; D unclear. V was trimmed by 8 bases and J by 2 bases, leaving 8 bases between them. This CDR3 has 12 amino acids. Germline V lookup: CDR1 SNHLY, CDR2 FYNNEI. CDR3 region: CASLSTTDTQYF. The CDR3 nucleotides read TGTGCCAGCCTGTCTACCACAGATACGCAGTATTTT.

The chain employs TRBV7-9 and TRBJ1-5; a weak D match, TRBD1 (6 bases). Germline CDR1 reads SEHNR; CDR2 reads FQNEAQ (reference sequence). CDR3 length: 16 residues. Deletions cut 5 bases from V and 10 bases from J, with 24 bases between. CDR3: CASSPSTGWGRGPQHF. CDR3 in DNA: TGTGCCAGCAGCCCCTCGACAGGTTGGGGCCGGGGTCCCCAGCATTTT.

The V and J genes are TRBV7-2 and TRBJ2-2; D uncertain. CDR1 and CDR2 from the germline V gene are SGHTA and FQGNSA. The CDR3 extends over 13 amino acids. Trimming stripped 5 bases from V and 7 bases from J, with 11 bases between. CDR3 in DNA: TGTGCCAGCAGCCAAGATTTCAGCGGGGAGCTGTTTTTT. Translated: CASSQDFSGELFF. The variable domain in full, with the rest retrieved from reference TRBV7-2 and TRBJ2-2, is GAGVSQSPSNKVTEKGKDVELRCDPISGHTALYWYRQSLGQGLEFLIYFQGNSAPDKSGLPSDRFSAERTGGSVSTLTIQRTQQEDSAVYLCASSQDFSGELFFGEGSRLTVL.

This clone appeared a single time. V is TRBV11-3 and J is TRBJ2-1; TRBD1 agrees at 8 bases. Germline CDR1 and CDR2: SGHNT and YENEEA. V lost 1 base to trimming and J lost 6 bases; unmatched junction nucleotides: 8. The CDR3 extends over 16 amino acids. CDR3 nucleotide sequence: TGTGCCAGCAGCTTAGGCCGATGGGGACAGGTCAATGAGCAGTTCTTC. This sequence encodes CASSLGRWGQVNEQFF.

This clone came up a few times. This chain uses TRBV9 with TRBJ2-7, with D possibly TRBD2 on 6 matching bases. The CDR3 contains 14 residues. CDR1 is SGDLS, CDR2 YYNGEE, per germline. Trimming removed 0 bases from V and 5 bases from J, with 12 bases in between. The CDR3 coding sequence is TGTGCCAGCAGCGTAGAGCTAGGACTACACGAGCAGTACTTC. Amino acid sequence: CASSVELGLHEQYF.

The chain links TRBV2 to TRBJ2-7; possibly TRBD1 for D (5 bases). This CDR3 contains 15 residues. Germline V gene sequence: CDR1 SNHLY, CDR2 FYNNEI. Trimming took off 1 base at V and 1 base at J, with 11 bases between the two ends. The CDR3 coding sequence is TGTGCCAGCAGTGAAGTCAGGGTGGAATCCTACGAGCAGTACTTC. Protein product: CASSEVRVESYEQYF.

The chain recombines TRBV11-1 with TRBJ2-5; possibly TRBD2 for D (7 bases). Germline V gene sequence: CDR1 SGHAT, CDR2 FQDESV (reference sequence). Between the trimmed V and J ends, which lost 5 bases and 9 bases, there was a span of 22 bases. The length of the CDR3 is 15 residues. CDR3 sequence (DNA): TGTGCCAGCAGCCCCCCCGGCGGGGGCTTTCGGCCCCAGTACTTC. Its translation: CASSPPGGGFRPQYF.

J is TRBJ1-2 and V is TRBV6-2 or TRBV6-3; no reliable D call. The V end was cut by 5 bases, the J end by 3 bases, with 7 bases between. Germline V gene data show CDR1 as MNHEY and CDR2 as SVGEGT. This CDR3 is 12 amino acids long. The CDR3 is CASSQSYYGYTF. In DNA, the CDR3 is TGTGCCAGCAGTCAGTCGTACTATGGCTACACCTTC.

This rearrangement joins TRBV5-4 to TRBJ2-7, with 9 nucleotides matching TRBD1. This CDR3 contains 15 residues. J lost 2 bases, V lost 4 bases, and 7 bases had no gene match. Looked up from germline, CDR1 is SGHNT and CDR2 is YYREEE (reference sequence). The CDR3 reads CASSPGRDRAYEQYF. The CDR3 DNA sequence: TGTGCCAGCAGCCCGGGCCGGGACAGGGCCTACGAGCAGTACTTC.

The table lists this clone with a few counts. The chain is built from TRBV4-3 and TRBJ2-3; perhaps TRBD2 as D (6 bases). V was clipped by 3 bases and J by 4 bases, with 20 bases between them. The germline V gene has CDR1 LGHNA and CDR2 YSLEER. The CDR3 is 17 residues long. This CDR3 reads CASSQTPGPLAADTQYF. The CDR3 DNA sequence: TGCGCCAGCAGCCAGACGCCGGGACCTTTAGCGGCAGATACGCAGTATTTT.

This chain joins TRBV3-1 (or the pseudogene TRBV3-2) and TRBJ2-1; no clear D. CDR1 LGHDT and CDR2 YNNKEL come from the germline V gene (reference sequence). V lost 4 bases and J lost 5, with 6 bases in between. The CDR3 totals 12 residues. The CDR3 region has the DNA TGTGCCAGCAGCCCGTCCGACAATGAGCAGTTCTTC. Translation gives CASSPSDNEQFF.

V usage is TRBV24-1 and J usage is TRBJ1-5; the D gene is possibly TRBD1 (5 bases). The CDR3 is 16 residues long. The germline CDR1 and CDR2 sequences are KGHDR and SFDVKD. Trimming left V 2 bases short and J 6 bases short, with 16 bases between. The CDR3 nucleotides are TGTGCCACCAGTGATTCCCTGACAGCCCCAAGTCAGCCCCAGCATTTT. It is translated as CATSDSLTAPSQPQHF.

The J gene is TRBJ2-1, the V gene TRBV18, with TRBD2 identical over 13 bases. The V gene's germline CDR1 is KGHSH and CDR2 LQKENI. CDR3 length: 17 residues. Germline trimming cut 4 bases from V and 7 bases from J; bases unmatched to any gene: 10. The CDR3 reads CASSHGTSGTPLNEQFF. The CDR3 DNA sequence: TGTGCCAGCTCACACGGGACTAGCGGGACACCATTAAATGAGCAGTTCTTC.